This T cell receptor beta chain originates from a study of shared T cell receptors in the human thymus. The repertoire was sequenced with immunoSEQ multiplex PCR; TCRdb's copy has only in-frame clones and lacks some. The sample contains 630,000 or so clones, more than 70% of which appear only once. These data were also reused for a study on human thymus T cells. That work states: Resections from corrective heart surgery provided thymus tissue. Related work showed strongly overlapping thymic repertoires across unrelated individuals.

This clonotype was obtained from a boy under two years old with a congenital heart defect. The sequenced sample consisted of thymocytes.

The CDR3, as DNA: TGTGCCAGCAGTGGACAGGGCTACACCTTC. This codes for CASSGQGYTF. The J gene is TRBJ1-2, the V gene TRBV6-4; possible D gene TRBD1, 5 bases. Trimming removed 4 bases at V and 8 bases at J, with 5 bases between. The CDR3 is 10 amino acids. In germline, CDR1 is MRHNA, CDR2 SNTAGT.